This T cell receptor beta chain was captured by sequencing in a study of post-analysis software for immune sequencing data. With respect to this clonotype: The antigen is undetermined.

Study results and caveats: Compared with controls, patients had more of about five TRBV segments, including TRBV5-6, TRBV5-1 and TRBV20-1.

This CDR3 contains 17 residues. V lost 0 bases and J 5 bases, leaving 17 bases between the germline ends. Each TCR beta cDNA library carried unique molecular identifiers. TCRdb processed the PCR reads anew with MiXCR; each CDR3 protein has one entry. The sample holds about 460,000 distinct CDR3 sequences, nearly 45% seen once. The sequenced sample was blood. The clonotype was recovered from a girl aged 5-17 years with multiple sclerosis. This chain joins TRBV12-3 or TRBV12-4 and TRBJ2-1, with D tentatively TRBD2 (5 bases). The CDR3 DNA follows: TGTGCCAGCAGTTTAGCGGCGTCCCCGGGGAGACACAATGAGCAGTTCTTC. Protein product: CASSLAASPGRHNEQFF.